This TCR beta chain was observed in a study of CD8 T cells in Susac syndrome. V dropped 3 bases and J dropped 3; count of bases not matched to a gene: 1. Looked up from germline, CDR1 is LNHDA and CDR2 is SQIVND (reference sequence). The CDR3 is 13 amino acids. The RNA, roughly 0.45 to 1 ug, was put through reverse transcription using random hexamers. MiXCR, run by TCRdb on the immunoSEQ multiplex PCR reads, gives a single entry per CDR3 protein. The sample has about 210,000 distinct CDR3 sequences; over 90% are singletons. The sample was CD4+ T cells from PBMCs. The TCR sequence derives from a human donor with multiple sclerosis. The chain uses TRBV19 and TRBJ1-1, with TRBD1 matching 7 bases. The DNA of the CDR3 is TGTGCCAGTAGTATTGACAGGGACACTGAAGCTTTCTTT. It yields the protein CASSIDRDTEAFF.